This T cell receptor (beta chain) was sequenced during a study of regulatory T cells in long-lasting Graves disease. Ten or more counts support this clonotype. Arm-PCR of CDR3 regions and iRepertoire HTBI primers were the basis on which TCR beta libraries were built. TCRdb re-called the multiplex PCR reads with MiXCR, one entry per CDR3 protein. The sample records some 560,000 distinct CDR3 sequences, about 16% being singletons. V shed 6 bases and J 0 bases; nucleotides not matched to a gene: 3. This CDR3 is built from 14 residues. CDR1 SNHLY and CDR2 FYNNEI come from the germline V gene. Time point of the sample: newly diagnosed GD, antithyroid drugs for less than 3 months. PBMCs were the source of the RNA used for TCR sequencing. The data were also submitted as part of a second study, on T cells in Graves' hyperthyroidism and ophthalmopathy.

The sample here was peripheral blood mononuclear cells (PBMCs), taken at new diagnosis, from a patient treated with antithyroid drugs. The TCR originated in a woman aged 40-65 years with Graves disease. This chain uses TRBV2 with TRBJ1-1; 8 bases agree with TRBD1. Here the CDR3 DNA reads TGTGCCAGCAGCAGGGGGCTGATGAACACTGAAGCTTTCTTT. This codes for CASSRGLMNTEAFF.